Given below is one T cell receptor beta chain in context. This entry comes from a study of blood T cells in healthy people across ages. The authors ran a second PCR of about 7 to 11 cycles using a sample-barcoded 5' primer and a J-beta primer mix. A single record per CDR3 protein comes from TCRdb applying MiXCR to the 5' RACE reads. The top ten hold 22% of the sample, which has roughly 800,000 distinct CDR3 sequences, over 45% seen once. In germline, CDR1 is DFQATT, CDR2 SNEGSKA (reference sequence). The CDR3 length is 20 residues. V lost 0 bases to trimming and J lost 7 bases; unmatched junction nucleotides: 21.

The sequencing input was blood. The gene calls are TRBV20-1 and TRBJ1-5, with 10 nucleotides matching TRBD1. The receptor comes from a young man in good health. CDR3 residues: CSARDELLGQGVWMDQPQHF. The CDR3 bases are TGCAGTGCTAGAGATGAGCTTCTCGGACAGGGGGTTTGGATGGACCAGCCCCAGCATTTT.